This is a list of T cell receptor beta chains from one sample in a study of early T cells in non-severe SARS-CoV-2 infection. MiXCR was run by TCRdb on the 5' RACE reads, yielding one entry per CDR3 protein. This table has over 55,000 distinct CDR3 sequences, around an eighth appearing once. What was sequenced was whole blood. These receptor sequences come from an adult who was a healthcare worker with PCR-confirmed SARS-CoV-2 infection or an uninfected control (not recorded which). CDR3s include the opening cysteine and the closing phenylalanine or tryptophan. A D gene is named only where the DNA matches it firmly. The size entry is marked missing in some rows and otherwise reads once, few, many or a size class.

DNA: TGTGCCAGCACCTTGGGGGACAGAAACTATGGCTACACCTTC
CDR3: CASTLGDRNYGYTF
V: TRBV12-3/TRBV12-4
size: many
D: TRBD1
J: TRBJ1-2

DNA: TGTGCCAGCACCTCCGGCGGGGGGGAAGAGACCCAGTACTTC
CDR3: CASTSGGGEETQYF
V: TRBV6-2/TRBV6-3
size: many
D: TRBD2
J: TRBJ2-5

DNA: TGTGCCAGCAGGCCGAGGAGAGGGAGGGACACAGATACGCAGTATTTT
CDR3: CASRPRRGRDTDTQYF
V: TRBV28
size: few
D: TRBD2
J: TRBJ2-3

DNA: TGTGCCTGGGGGGGGGGTAGTCCCAATCAGCCCCAGCATTTT
CDR3: CAWGGGSPNQPQHF
V: TRBV30
size: -
D: -
J: TRBJ1-5

DNA: TGCAGCGTTGAAGACAGCGGGACCTACGAGCAGTACTTC
CDR3: CSVEDSGTYEQYF
V: TRBV29-1
size: few
D: TRBD2
J: TRBJ2-7

DNA: TGTGCCAGCAGTTACCGCGGTCCCGAGGGAAACACCATATATTTT
CDR3: CASSYRGPEGNTIYF
V: TRBV6-5
size: -
D: -
J: TRBJ1-3

DNA: TGTGCCAGCAGCGTAGATAGGTGGGGGATTTTCTTGTTCTTC
CDR3: CASSVDRWGIFLFF
V: TRBV9
size: -
D: -
J: TRBJ2-1

DNA: TGCAGTGCTCTTACAATCTGGCCGGGACTAAACACAGATACGCAGTATTTT
CDR3: CSALTIWPGLNTDTQYF
V: TRBV20-1
size: many
D: TRBD2
J: TRBJ2-3

DNA: TGTGCCAGCAGCTTGGACGCCAGGCCCAGCGGTCACAATGAGCAGTTCTTC
CDR3: CASSLDARPSGHNEQFF
V: TRBV5-5
size: many
D: -
J: TRBJ2-1

DNA: TGTGCCCCGGAGGTGGGGGAAACGAGCTCCTACAATGAGCAGTTCTTC
CDR3: CAPEVGETSSYNEQFF
V: TRBV6-7
size: many
D: -
J: TRBJ2-1

DNA: TGTGCCAGCGGAGGAGGACTCCGGGACAGGTTGGACAATGAGCAGTTCTTC
CDR3: CASGGGLRDRLDNEQFF
V: TRBV6-1
size: few
D: TRBD1
J: TRBJ2-1

DNA: TGCAGCGTGAGCGGGGTCCGGGGTTACGAGCAGTACTTC
CDR3: CSVSGVRGYEQYF
V: TRBV29-1
size: -
D: TRBD2
J: TRBJ2-7

DNA: TGTGCCAGCAGCCGGACAGATTACGAGCAGTACTTC
CDR3: CASSRTDYEQYF
V: TRBV28
size: few
D: -
J: TRBJ2-7

DNA: TGTGCCAGCAGCCCCGGGACTAGTTTAGGCAGTGGGGGAGAGACCCAGTACTTC
CDR3: CASSPGTSLGSGGETQYF
V: TRBV9
size: many
D: TRBD2
J: TRBJ2-5

DNA: TGTGCCAGTAGTATAGATGTGCCTCTTCAAGGGCGACCCGACAATGAGCAGTTCTTC
CDR3: CASSIDVPLQGRPDNEQFF
V: TRBV19
size: -
D: -
J: TRBJ2-1

DNA: TGTGCCTGGAGTGGACTAGCGGGGGGACAAAGCACAGATACGCAGTATTTT
CDR3: CAWSGLAGGQSTDTQYF
V: TRBV30
size: -
D: TRBD2
J: TRBJ2-3

DNA: TGCAGTGCTAGCGTAGGGATTACCACAGATACGCAGTATTTT
CDR3: CSASVGITTDTQYF
V: TRBV20-1
size: many
D: -
J: TRBJ2-3

DNA: TGTGCCAGCAGCCCGGGACAGCGCTACGAGCAGTACTTC
CDR3: CASSPGQRYEQYF
V: TRBV7-9
size: many
D: TRBD1
J: TRBJ2-7

DNA: TGTGCCAGCAGGAGGGGGAGAATAAAGAACTATGGCTACACCTTC
CDR3: CASRRGRIKNYGYTF
V: TRBV6-5
size: many
D: -
J: TRBJ1-2

DNA: TGTGCCAGCAGCTTGAAGGGCTACAATGAGCAGTTCTTC
CDR3: CASSLKGYNEQFF
V: TRBV7-9
size: many
D: -
J: TRBJ2-1